The clone carrying this T cell receptor (beta chain) was observed a handful of times. What it binds is not known. The length of the CDR3 is 16 residues. The germline V gene has CDR1 LGHNA and CDR2 YSLEER. The V end lost 0 bases, the J end lost 7 bases, and 16 bases lay between the germline ends. The data were taken from a study of T-cell memory formation after mild COVID-19. Study-level findings and limits: Still unconfirmed is whether the second-wave clones peaking on day 37 recognized SARS-CoV-2.

TCRdb itself ran the 5' RACE reads through MiXCR, one entry per CDR3 protein. Of 150,000 to 200,000 distinct CDR3 sequences detected, under 14% appear once; the ten largest clones hold around 3.8%. The sequencing sample was made of PBMCs or a T cell subset sorted from them (not recorded which). V gene TRBV4-3 combines with J gene TRBJ2-1; D is unresolved. The clonotype comes from a man aged 18 to 30 who had mild COVID-19 (a few samples of this study predate the infection). Cell type and time point are not known. The chain's CDR3 is CASSQDGRIPTNEQFF. The CDR3 DNA reads as TGCGCCAGCAGCCAAGATGGAAGGATCCCAACGAATGAGCAGTTCTTC.